What follows is one TCR beta chain and its context. Assay: immunoSEQ multiplex PCR; the TCRdb copy retains only in-frame clones and omits some. The sample contains around 2,000,000 clones, about 94% of which appear only once. The CDR3 sequence is 15 residues long. V lost 3 bases to trimming and J lost 2 bases, with 14 bases between them. From germline, CDR1 is LNHDA and CDR2 SQIVND (reference sequence). CD45RO negativity and positive selection for CCR7 defined naive CD8 cells, a population that excluded terminally differentiated effector memory CD45RA+ cells. The data stem from a study of shared clonotypes between healthy human individuals.

The chain couples TRBV19 to TRBJ2-7; D might be TRBD1 or TRBD2, each matching 6 bases. The source is a young man in good health. The sample was naive CD8+ T cells sorted from blood. The CDR3 loop is CASSIFGGKTYEQYF. The CDR3 DNA is TGTGCCAGTAGTATTTTCGGGGGCAAGACCTACGAGCAGTACTTC.